The 5 T cell receptor beta chains in this list originate from one sample, sequenced in a study of T cells in Graves' hyperthyroidism and ophthalmopathy (dated 2019 in TCRdb). Preparation of the library involved multiplex PCR. Reads for this sample came from an Illumina HiSeq 2000. The TCR beta CDR3 regions were amplified from RNA transcripts. The TCR CDR3 was subjected to a first round of RT-PCR using the HTBI primer set and the Qiagen OneStep RT-PCR kit. TCRdb reprocessed the public reads (quality trimming at Q25 with fastp, clone calling with MiXCR) and kept in-frame beta chains. Entries are consolidated by CDR3 protein sequence, retaining the most common genes and DNA. This sample lists roughly 600,000 distinct CDR3 sequences; around 13% were detected once. Jointly, the top ten make up around 13% of the sample. Sequencing input: blood. These receptors all come from a woman in her fifties or sixties with Graves' ophthalmopathy.

J is TRBJ1-5 and V is TRBV20-1; TRBD1 matches at 7 bases. After removal of 4 bases from V and 3 bases from J, the junction contained 9 bases not matched to a gene. CDR1 and CDR2 from the germline V gene are DFQATT and SNEGSKA (reference sequence). CDR3 size: 15 residues. The CDR3 loop reads CSATSGTVYNQPQHF. CDR3 DNA sequence: TGCAGTGCTACCTCGGGGACAGTTTACAATCAGCCCCAGCATTTT.

This clonotype was seen only a few times. The chain uses TRBV3-1 and TRBJ1-6; tentative D call: TRBD1 (5 bases). Germline assignment: CDR1 LGHDT and CDR2 YNNKEL (reference sequence). Trimming stripped 1 base from V and 7 bases from J, with 14 bases between. CDR3 length equals 16 residues. The chain's CDR3 is CASSQGWDGRNSPLHF. CDR3 bases: TGTGCCAGCAGCCAAGGATGGGACGGCCGGAATTCACCCCTCCACTTT.

About this clonotype itself: A read error may explain this, as a much larger clone is one base away. The chain combines TRBV5-1 with TRBJ2-7; weak D call: TRBD1 (6 bases). The V gene's germline CDR1 is SGHRS and CDR2 YFSETQ. Trimming cost V 4 bases and J 3 bases, with 17 bases left between them. CDR3 length: 15 amino acids. CDR3 in DNA: TGCGCCAGCAGCCCTGCCGGGGCAGGGGTCTACGAGCAGTACTTC. This gives the protein CASSPAGAGVYEQYF.

This clonotype was detected many times. The rearrangement joins TRBV2 to TRBJ2-4; 8 bases match TRBD1. The CDR3 is made up of 14 amino acids. Germline V lookup: CDR1 SNHLY, CDR2 FYNNEI. After removal of 6 bases from V and 9 bases from J, the junction contained 10 bases not matched to a gene. In DNA form, the CDR3 reads TGTGCCAGCAGCGAGGACAGGGTTGGTAGCATTCAGTACTTC. This sequence encodes CASSEDRVGSIQYF.

The V call is TRBV19, the J call TRBJ2-7; possibly TRBD1 or TRBD2 for D (5 bases each). The CDR3 spans 13 residues. V was trimmed by 4 bases and J by 3 bases, leaving 10 bases between them. Germline values: CDR1 LNHDA, CDR2 SQIVND (reference sequence). This CDR3 reads CASSRDGFYEQYF. The CDR3 DNA reads TGTGCCAGTAGTAGGGACGGCTTCTACGAGCAGTACTTC.